This T cell receptor (beta chain) stems from a study of post-analysis software for immune sequencing data. As for the study in general: Several disease courses (relapsing-remitting, secondary progressive and progressive-relapsing) of multiple sclerosis were included.

Unique molecular identifiers featured in each of the TCR beta cDNA libraries. TCRdb re-derived calls from the PCR reads in MiXCR, one entry per CDR3 protein. This table holds roughly 650,000 distinct CDR3 sequences, 59% found once. The CDR3 contains 14 residues. Trimming cost V 1 base and J 1 base, with 7 bases left between them. CDR1 is LGHNA, CDR2 YNFKEQ, per germline. With respect to this clonotype: Its antigen is as yet unknown.

Broader study findings: Samples prepared in the same batch strongly co-clustered by F measure. Among roughly 5 TRBV segments more frequent in patients than controls were TRBV5-6, TRBV5-1 and TRBV20-1.

J is TRBJ1-2 and V is TRBV4-2; D is undetermined. The specimen sequenced was blood. The clonotype was recovered from a girl aged 2-10 years with multiple sclerosis. CDR3 amino acids: CASSQAYSNYGYTF. Here the CDR3 DNA reads TGTGCCAGCAGCCAAGCTTACAGTAACTATGGCTACACCTTC.